The 7 T cell receptor beta chains below all came from one sample that was sequenced in a study of blood T cell repertoires in COVID-19. The method was immunoSEQ multiplex PCR; TCRdb's version includes in-frame clones alone and lacks a portion of them. The sample yields 110,000 or so clones, 75% to 90% seen once. The specimen sequenced was peripheral blood. The receptors derive from a woman between 50 and 59 years old with acute or convalescent COVID-19.

V usage is TRBV12-3 or TRBV12-4 and J usage is TRBJ2-2, with a possible D match to TRBD1 (5 bases). Trimming stripped 8 bases from V and 6 bases from J, with 10 bases between. The CDR3 spans 12 residues. CDR3 region: CASSPRAGELFF. For the CDR3, the DNA is TGTGCCAGCTCTCCCAGGGCCGGGGAGCTGTTTTTT.

This clone was seen only once. The gene calls are TRBV7-9 and TRBJ2-5, with unresolved D. This CDR3 comprises 13 residues. The germline V gene encodes CDR1 SEHNR and CDR2 FQNEAQ (reference sequence). Trimming took 3 bases from V and 2 from J, leaving 7 bases between them. In DNA, the CDR3 is TGTGCCAGCAGCTTGGCAGCGCAAGAGACCCAGTACTTC. Protein product: CASSLAAQETQYF.

This sequence joins TRBV28 and TRBJ2-1; 11 bases align to TRBD2. The germline V gene encodes CDR1 MDHEN and CDR2 SYDVKM. The V segment lost 10 bases and the J segment 6 bases; nucleotides outside the gene matches: 11. The CDR3 runs 15 residues. The CDR3 region is CATWDLAGGLNEQFF. DNA of the CDR3: TGTGCCACATGGGACTTAGCGGGAGGGCTCAATGAGCAGTTCTTC.

The chain carries TRBV5-1 and TRBJ2-5, with 10 bases aligning to TRBD1. The trim removed 3 bases at V and 5 bases at J, leaving 10 bases unmatched. The CDR3 spans 16 residues. CDR1 is SGHRS and CDR2 is YFSETQ in the germline V gene. The DNA for the CDR3 is TGCGCCAGCAGCTCTATGACAGGGGGCGGGTTTGAGACCCAGTACTTC. Its protein product is CASSSMTGGGFETQYF.

This clone has just one count. The chain links TRBV12-3 or TRBV12-4 to TRBJ2-7; possibly TRBD1 for D (6 bases). Trimming stripped 5 bases from V and 6 bases from J, with 8 bases between. This CDR3 spans 11 amino acids. The CDR3 DNA reads as TGTGCCAGCAGTATCAGGGGCGAGCAGTACTTC. Protein product: CASSIRGEQYF.

This chain joins TRBV9 and TRBJ1-2; 12 bases map to TRBD1. Germline V gene data show CDR1 as SGDLS and CDR2 as YYNGEE. Trimming cost V 3 bases and J 4 bases; bases outside gene matches: 7. This CDR3 is 16 amino acids long. The CDR3 sequence is CASSAAGTGGFYGYTF. In DNA, the CDR3 is TGTGCCAGCAGCGCAGCCGGGACAGGGGGCTTCTATGGCTACACCTTC. The full variable domain, rest sourced from reference TRBV9 and TRBJ1-2, is DSGVTQTPKHLITATGQRVTLRCSPRSGDLSVYWYQQSLDQGLQFLIQYYNGEERAKGNILERFSAQQFPDLHSELNLSSLELGDSALYFCASSAAGTGGFYGYTFGSGTRLTVV.

The J gene is TRBJ2-2, the V gene TRBV3-1 (or the pseudogene TRBV3-2), with D hard to call. Germline assignment: CDR1 LGHDT and CDR2 YNNKEL (reference sequence). The CDR3 has 12 amino acids. Trimming left V 7 bases short and J 6 bases short, with 9 bases between. CDR3 amino acids: CASISLPGELFF. For the CDR3, the DNA is TGTGCCAGCATCTCTCTTCCCGGGGAGCTGTTTTTT.